The source of this TCR beta chain is a study of T cells in Graves' hyperthyroidism and ophthalmopathy. This clonotype was seen a handful of times. Amplified TCR beta CDR3 regions came from RNA transcripts. The HTBI set primed first-round TCR CDR3 RT-PCR. A single record per CDR3 protein comes from TCRdb applying MiXCR to the multiplex PCR reads. In the table there are about 320,000 distinct CDR3 sequences, roughly 15% of which are singletons. From germline, CDR1 is SGHNT and CDR2 YYREEE (reference sequence). The junction had 6 bases not matched to a gene; V was cut back by 4 bases and J by 0 bases. There are 16 residues in the CDR3.

The sequence derives from a man aged 25-40 years with Graves' hyperthyroidism. The chain carries TRBV5-4 and TRBJ2-2; 7 positions agree with TRBD2. Sequenced: blood. The CDR3 is CASSIGLVSNTGELFF. The CDR3 coding sequence is TGTGCCAGCAGCATAGGACTAGTTTCGAACACCGGGGAGCTGTTTTTT.